This T cell receptor beta chain was captured by sequencing in a study of regulatory T cells in long-lasting Graves disease. Time point noted: persistent/refractory GD, antithyroid drugs over 5 years with positive TRAb. Construction of the TCR library relied on RNA isolated from PBMCs. HTBI primers from iRepertoire and Arm-PCR of CDR3 regions yielded the TCR beta libraries. One entry per CDR3 protein results from TCRdb running MiXCR on the multiplex PCR reads. Among some 370,000 distinct CDR3 sequences listed, roughly 24% were seen once. There are 12 residues in the CDR3. Germline assignment: CDR1 SGHDN and CDR2 FVKESK. The V gene lost 1 base and the J gene lost 5 bases, with 5 bases spanning the gap. The table lists this clonotype with many counts.

This specimen was peripheral blood mononuclear cells (PBMCs), taken when the disease was refractory, from a patient treated with antithyroid drugs. This TCR derives from a woman aged 40 to 55 with Graves disease. This rearrangement joins TRBV14 to TRBJ2-5; no definite D call. In DNA, the CDR3 is TGTGCCAGCAGCCAAGTCCGGGAGACCCAGTACTTC. Translated: CASSQVRETQYF.